One and the same sample provided the 2 T cell receptor beta chains below, sequenced in a study of blood T cell repertoires in COVID-19. Some clones are missing from TCRdb's copy, which holds only in-frame ones; the method was immunoSEQ multiplex PCR. This sample carries hundreds of thousands of clones, around 89% of them seen once, and the ten largest clones take 4.3%. The sample consisted of peripheral blood. The receptors derive from a woman in her 30s with acute or convalescent COVID-19.

The chain joins TRBV6-6 to TRBJ1-5; 11 bases line up with TRBD1. With V trimmed by 5 bases and J by 7 bases, 7 bases remained unmatched. This CDR3 contains 15 residues. The germline CDR1 and CDR2 sequences are MNHNY and SVGAGI (reference sequence). Written as DNA, the CDR3 is TGTGCCAGCAGTACGGACAGGGGGCGCGGGCAGCCCCAGCATTTT. This translates into CASSTDRGRGQPQHF.

The chain is built from TRBV10-1 and TRBJ1-1, with TRBD1 matching over 8 bases. CDR1 WNHNN and CDR2 SYGVQD come from the germline V gene (reference sequence). The ends lost 5 bases at V and 1 base at J; junction bases unmatched: 3. There are 14 residues in the CDR3. The CDR3 sequence is CASSPDRANTEAFF. The CDR3 nucleotides are TGCGCCAGCAGTCCGGACAGGGCGAACACTGAAGCTTTCTTT.